This is a list of T cell receptor beta chains from one sample in a study of blood T cell repertoires in COVID-19. Clones were sequenced by immunoSEQ multiplex PCR, and TCRdb holds only the in-frame ones, with some missing. The data hold about 370,000 clones, with 85% to 90% observed a single time. The sequenced material came from PBMCs or T cells enriched from blood (not recorded which). These receptors all come from a young man who had recovered from COVID-19. CDR3s include the opening cysteine and the closing phenylalanine or tryptophan. The D gene is left open where the match is weak. Part of the rows lack a size; the others show once, few, many or a class for expanded clones.

TGTGCCAGCAGCCGACAGGTGGACGAGCAGTACTTC | CASSRQVDEQYF | - | TRBJ2-7 | TRBV28 | -
TGTGCCAGCAGTTACTCGGGGAGGGGATCCCCGGGACTCGCGAATAGGGGGCAGTACTTC | CASSYSGRGSPGLANRGQYF | TRBD2 | TRBJ2-7 | TRBV6-2/TRBV6-3 | -
TGTGCCAGCAGCCAATTCATCGGGACAGTGAGCTCTGGAAACACCATATATTTT | CASSQFIGTVSSGNTIYF | TRBD1 | TRBJ1-3 | TRBV13 | -
TGTGCCAGCAGGACGGGGGGCTCACCCCTCCACTTT | CASRTGGSPLHF | - | TRBJ1-6 | TRBV6-6 | -
TGTGCCAGCAGTCCAGGGTATTCACCCCTCCACTTT | CASSPGYSPLHF | - | TRBJ1-6 | TRBV28 | -
TGTGCCAGTAGTACAGGGAAGGATTCACCCCTCCACTTT | CASSTGKDSPLHF | - | TRBJ1-6 | TRBV19 | -
TGTGCCAGCAGCTTAAGGAGGCAATCAACTAATGAAAAACTGTTTTTT | CASSLRRQSTNEKLFF | - | TRBJ1-4 | TRBV7-9 | -
TGCGCCAGCATCCCCGGACAGGGCCCAACTAATGAGCAGTTCTTC | CASIPGQGPTNEQFF | TRBD1 | TRBJ2-1 | TRBV5-1 | -
TGTGCCAGCAGCGTAGGGACAGGGGCTTCTAGCGGGAGTTCCTACGAGCAGTACTTC | CASSVGTGASSGSSYEQYF | - | TRBJ2-7 | TRBV9 | -
TGTGCCAGCAGCTTCGGGTCAGGGGTCACTGAAGCTTTCTTT | CASSFGSGVTEAFF | - | TRBJ1-1 | TRBV7-9 | -
TGTGCCACCAGCAGAGATCCTCTTCTGACTAGCGGCCAAGAGACCCAGTACTTC | CATSRDPLLTSGQETQYF | TRBD2 | TRBJ2-5 | TRBV15 | -
TGTGCCAGCAGCTTAGGGACAAAAGATACGCAGTATTTT | CASSLGTKDTQYF | - | TRBJ2-3 | TRBV7-9 | -
TGCGCCAGCGGCCCTTTACGGGAGGACACCGGGGAGCTGTTTTTT | CASGPLREDTGELFF | TRBD2 | TRBJ2-2 | TRBV5-1 | -
TGTGCCAGTACCTATACCGGGACAGCCAAAGAGACCCAGTACTTC | CASTYTGTAKETQYF | TRBD1 | TRBJ2-5 | TRBV19 | -
TGCGCCAGCAGCTTGGAGGGGACAGGGGTTAAGACCCAGTACTTC | CASSLEGTGVKTQYF | TRBD1 | TRBJ2-5 | TRBV5-1 | -
TGTGCCAGCAGCGCCCCCGACAGGGTCAATGAGCAGTTCTTC | CASSAPDRVNEQFF | TRBD1 | TRBJ2-1 | TRBV9 | -
TGTGCCAGCAGCCAGACCGCGGGACAGGCTAACTCCTACGAGCAGTACTTC | CASSQTAGQANSYEQYF | TRBD1 | TRBJ2-7 | TRBV4-2 | -
TGTGCCAGCAGCTCGGGTCCATTTCCCTACGAGCAGTACTTC | CASSSGPFPYEQYF | - | TRBJ2-7 | TRBV9 | -
TGTGCCAGCAGCCCCGACCCAGGCGGCAATCAGCCCCAGCATTTT | CASSPDPGGNQPQHF | - | TRBJ1-5 | TRBV5-4 | few
TGCGCCAGCAGCCAAGAAGCAGGAACAGGGGTCTATGGCTACACCTTC | CASSQEAGTGVYGYTF | TRBD1 | TRBJ1-2 | TRBV4-3 | -
TGTGCCAGTAGTAAAGGTGGGGGCGGGAGCCCCTACAATGAGCAGTTCTTC | CASSKGGGGSPYNEQFF | - | TRBJ2-1 | TRBV19 | -
TGTGCCAGCAGCCAAGATAGGGCGGGGGGAAACACCATATATTTT | CASSQDRAGGNTIYF | - | TRBJ1-3 | TRBV3-1/TRBV3-2 | few
TGTGCCTGGACTTCAGGACAGGGGGCGTTAGATACGCAGTATTTT | CAWTSGQGALDTQYF | TRBD1 | TRBJ2-3 | TRBV30 | -
TGTGCCAGCAGCTCGGACAGGGTAGACTATGGCTACACCTTC | CASSSDRVDYGYTF | TRBD1 | TRBJ1-2 | TRBV13 | -
TGTGCCAGCAGCTTAAGTTCAGGGACAGGGGACACCGGGGAGCTGTTTTTT | CASSLSSGTGDTGELFF | TRBD1 | TRBJ2-2 | TRBV7-3 | -
TGTGCCAGCAGTTACAAGCGGGACTCATACGAGCAGTACTTC | CASSYKRDSYEQYF | TRBD2 | TRBJ2-7 | TRBV6-5 | -
TGCGCCAGCAGCTTTGACAAGCCAACAGATACGCAGTATTTT | CASSFDKPTDTQYF | - | TRBJ2-3 | TRBV5-1 | -
TGTGCCACCACCTCAGCGGGAGAAGAGACCCAGTACTTC | CATTSAGEETQYF | TRBD2 | TRBJ2-5 | TRBV6-5 | -
TGTGCCAGCAGCGTAGCTACAGGGGTATATGGCTACACCTTC | CASSVATGVYGYTF | TRBD1 | TRBJ1-2 | TRBV9 | -
TGTGCCAGCAGCCCGCCCCCACAGGGGGAGACCCAGTACTTC | CASSPPPQGETQYF | - | TRBJ2-5 | TRBV21-1 | -
TGTGCCAGCAGGACATCGCCGCTTGAAAAACTGTTTTTT | CASRTSPLEKLFF | - | TRBJ1-4 | TRBV2 | -
TGTGCCAGCAGCGCTGGGACGGTGCGGGGAATGAACACCATATATTTT | CASSAGTVRGMNTIYF | - | TRBJ1-3 | TRBV9 | -
TGTGCCAGCAGCCCGCGTGGGGCCAGCACAGATACGCAGTATTTT | CASSPRGASTDTQYF | - | TRBJ2-3 | TRBV7-9 | -
TGTGCCGCAGGGACTAGCAACACCGGGGAGCTGTTTTTT | CAAGTSNTGELFF | TRBD2 | TRBJ2-2 | TRBV28 | -
TGTGCCAGCAGTTCAGTCCGACTCCCCGAGTACAATGAGCAGTTCTTC | CASSSVRLPEYNEQFF | - | TRBJ2-1 | TRBV27 | -
TGTGCCAGCAGCTTAGTGTCACAGCCCTACGAGCAGTACTTC | CASSLVSQPYEQYF | - | TRBJ2-7 | TRBV7-8 | -
TGCAGCGTTAGGGGGACAGGGGGTTCCAACTATGGCTACACCTTC | CSVRGTGGSNYGYTF | TRBD1 | TRBJ1-2 | TRBV29-1 | -
TGTGCCAGCGGAGTAGGATACGAGCAGTACTTC | CASGVGYEQYF | - | TRBJ2-7 | TRBV25-1 | once
TGCGCCAGCAGCCTTGGCGACAGGGCGGGGGAAAAACTGTTTTTT | CASSLGDRAGEKLFF | TRBD1 | TRBJ1-4 | TRBV5-1 | -
TGTGCCAGCAGCGCCGGGACAGGGCGTTCCGATGAGCAGTTCTTC | CASSAGTGRSDEQFF | TRBD1 | TRBJ2-1 | TRBV6-5 | -
TGTGCCAGCAGCCAAGAAAGGTCCAGCGGGGGAGATCTAGCCAAAAACATTCAGTACTTC | CASSQERSSGGDLAKNIQYF | TRBD2 | TRBJ2-4 | TRBV4-2 | -
TGTGCCAGCAGCTTAGTGGGACAGCCTAATGAAAAACTGTTTTTT | CASSLVGQPNEKLFF | TRBD1 | TRBJ1-4 | TRBV7-9 | -
TGTGCCATCAGTGGCGGACAGAGTAATCAGCCCCAGCATTTT | CAISGGQSNQPQHF | - | TRBJ1-5 | TRBV10-3 | -
TGTGCCAGCAGCCAAGATCGACAGGGGTTCTATGGCTACACCTTC | CASSQDRQGFYGYTF | TRBD1 | TRBJ1-2 | TRBV4-2 | -
TGTGCCAGCGGGAAGGACAGGGGGCAGCCCCAGCATTTT | CASGKDRGQPQHF | TRBD1 | TRBJ1-5 | TRBV6-5 | once
TGTGCCTCGACAGAAAACTATGGCTACACCTTC | CASTENYGYTF | - | TRBJ1-2 | TRBV28 | few
TGTGCCAGCAGTTTATCGCCGAGCGGTCCCTACGAGCAGTACTTC | CASSLSPSGPYEQYF | - | TRBJ2-7 | TRBV27 | -
TGCGCCAGCAGCTTTGGGACAAAAGAGCAGTACTTC | CASSFGTKEQYF | - | TRBJ2-7 | TRBV5-1 | once